This T cell receptor (beta chain) was captured in a study of T cells in Graves' hyperthyroidism and ophthalmopathy. This clonotype occurred a few times. RNA transcripts provided the source from which TCR beta CDR3 regions were amplified. The HTBI primer set served for first-round RT-PCR of the TCR CDR3. MiXCR was run by TCRdb on the multiplex PCR reads, yielding one entry per CDR3 protein. Seen here are some 270,000 distinct CDR3 sequences, 10% to 15% observed once, and the top ten hold approximately 8.6%. The TCR sequence derives from a woman between 25 and 40 years old with Graves' hyperthyroidism that later progressed to Graves' ophthalmopathy. The sequenced sample consisted of blood.

CDR3 DNA: TGTGCCAGCAGGCTACTGACAGGGAACACTGAAGCTTTCTTT. Protein: CASRLLTGNTEAFF. The chain uses TRBV6-2 or TRBV6-3 and TRBJ1-1, with a weak D call TRBD1 (6 bases). CDR1 and CDR2 from the germline V gene are MNHEY and SVGEGT. V lost 6 bases and J lost 1, with 12 bases in between. This CDR3 contains 14 residues.